This TCR beta chain was captured in a study of shared clonotypes between healthy human individuals. In the study overall: Donors consisted of a couple of women and a few men between 18 and 49.

Germline V lookup: CDR1 MNHEY, CDR2 SMNVEV (reference sequence). Trimming removed 9 bases at V and 5 bases at J, with 20 bases between. The CDR3 is 15 residues long. Study-wide findings and caveats: Rarefaction analysis demonstrated incomplete sorted-subset sequencing notwithstanding large depth.

Sorted subsets were amplified in replicate PCRs using 200 ng DNA, about 30,000 T cell genomes. The protocol was immunoSEQ multiplex PCR, while the TCRdb copy is restricted to in-frame clones and leaves out a portion. Here the sample spans roughly 2,300,000 clones, 85% to 95% being singletons. With respect to this clone: Its cognate antigen is unknown.

The sequenced material came from naive CD4+ T cells from PBMCs. Documented subset: CD45RA+ positively selected. This receptor was identified in a man between 18 and 35 years old in good health. Some clones in this sample may be carry-over from other donors' samples. This chain links TRBV27 with TRBJ1-5; D perhaps matches TRBD1 (6 bases). The CDR3 is CASKLRGRGDQPQHF. The CDR3, as DNA: TGTGCCAGTAAACTACGGGGCAGGGGAGATCAGCCCCAGCATTTT.